Presented here are 7 T cell receptor beta chains from one specimen sequenced in a study of glioma-infiltrating T cells. Using RNA template, CDR3s of TCR alpha and beta were amplified with iRepertoire arm-PCR. TCRdb re-called the multiplex PCR reads through MiXCR, storing one row per CDR3 protein. The data show around 130,000 distinct CDR3 sequences, around 25% seen once. The sequenced material came from glioma tissue, nonneoplastic brain tissue, or PBMCs (not recorded which). These receptors came from a human donor with low-grade glioma or glioblastoma, undergoing nonglioma brain surgery, or in good health (not recorded which).

The sample holds a few counts of this clonotype. The V gene is TRBV11-3, the J gene TRBJ2-3; D may be TRBD1 (6 bases). Looked up from germline, CDR1 is SGHNT and CDR2 is YENEEA. Trimming pared 8 bases from V and 6 bases from J, leaving 12 bases between. The CDR3 consists of 12 residues. CDR3 bases: TGTGCCAGCGGAACAGGGTCCGATACGCAGTATTTT. Translated: CASGTGSDTQYF.

This clonotype was recorded a few times. This chain uses TRBV14 with TRBJ2-1, with D maybe TRBD1 (5 bases). V was clipped by 6 bases and J by 4 bases, with 16 bases between them. The germline V gene has CDR1 SGHDN and CDR2 FVKESK. The CDR3 covers 15 residues. CDR3 in amino acids: CASRRRSDSYNEQFF. The CDR3 region has the DNA TGTGCCAGCAGACGACGATCCGACAGTTACAATGAGCAGTTCTTC. Variable domain in full (rest from reference TRBV14 and TRBJ2-1): EAGVTQFPSHSVIEKGQTVTLRCDPISGHDNLYWYRRVMGKEIKFLLHFVKESKQDESGMPNNRFLAERTGGTYSTLKVQPAELEDSGVYFCASRRRSDSYNEQFFGPGTRLTVL.

The V and J genes are TRBV24-1 and TRBJ2-1, with D unclear. The length of the CDR3 is 13 residues. CDR1 and CDR2 from the germline V gene are KGHDR and SFDVKD. Between the trimmed V and J ends, which lost 4 bases and 6 bases, there was a span of 9 bases. CDR3 sequence reads: CATSEIGTNEQFF. DNA of the CDR3: TGTGCCACCAGTGAAATAGGCACCAATGAGCAGTTCTTC.

In this sample, this clonotype turned up many times. The gene calls are TRBV6-6 and TRBJ2-1; D not certain. The CDR3 length is 16 residues. Trimming stripped 0 bases from V and 15 bases from J, with 24 bases between. CDR1 and CDR2 from the germline V gene are MNHNY and SVGAGI (reference sequence). CDR3 nucleotides: TGTGCCAGCAGTTACTCAAACGGACCGAGTGTTTTTGTGTGGTTCTTC. It encodes CASSYSNGPSVFVWFF.

This clonotype was seen repeatedly, ten times or more. The chain joins TRBV20-1 to TRBJ1-1; 7 bases are a match to TRBD1. The CDR3 has 14 amino acids. With 0 bases clipped from V and 3 bases from J, the junction kept 4 bases outside the gene matches. Germline assignment: CDR1 DFQATT and CDR2 SNEGSKA (reference sequence). The CDR3 nucleotides read TGCAGTGCTAGAGATGGACAGGCGTACACTGAAGCTTTCTTT. It translates to CSARDGQAYTEAFF.

The chain employs TRBV24-1 and TRBJ2-5; TRBD1 aligns across 9 bases. The CDR3 has 15 amino acids. V dropped 4 bases and J dropped 1; count of bases not matched to a gene: 3. Per germline, CDR1 KGHDR and CDR2 SFDVKD. Written as DNA, the CDR3 is TGTGCCACCAGTGACCGGACAGGGGCCCAAGAGACCCAGTACTTC. Its protein product is CATSDRTGAQETQYF.

This clonotype came up many times. V gene TRBV20-1 combines with J gene TRBJ2-2; 9 bases match TRBD1. In germline, CDR1 is DFQATT, CDR2 SNEGSKA (reference sequence). The CDR3 runs to 15 residues. V lost 4 bases to trimming and J lost 3 bases; unmatched junction nucleotides: 6. CDR3 region: CSATTGGAYTGELFF. CDR3 nucleotide sequence: TGCAGTGCTACTACAGGGGGCGCGTACACCGGGGAGCTGTTTTTT.